A single sample is the source of the 5 T cell receptor beta chains below, sequenced in a study of blood T cell repertoires in COVID-19. Some clones are missing from TCRdb's copy, which holds only in-frame ones; the method was immunoSEQ multiplex PCR. The sample has 220,000 or so clones; 80% to 85% are singletons. Sequences were obtained from peripheral blood. The receptors originated from an older woman with acute or convalescent COVID-19.

This chain joins TRBV10-3 and TRBJ1-1, with TRBD1 identical over 10 bases. The germline gives CDR1 ENHRY, CDR2 SYGVKD. The V and J ends lost 4 bases and 5 bases, in that order; junction bases with no gene match: 7. The CDR3 totals 15 residues. CDR3 residues: CAISAGQGEVTEAFF. The CDR3 DNA reads TGTGCCATCAGTGCAGGACAGGGGGAGGTTACTGAAGCTTTCTTT.

A single count supports this clone. The chain is built from TRBV11-2 and TRBJ1-1; perhaps TRBD1 as D (6 bases). Germline assignment: CDR1 SGHAT and CDR2 FQNNGV. This CDR3 has 13 amino acids. Trimming stripped 6 bases from V and 6 bases from J, with 14 bases between. CDR3 sequence: CASRQQGFAEAFF. Written as DNA, the CDR3 is TGTGCCAGCAGACAACAGGGATTCGCTGAAGCTTTCTTT.

CDR3 bases: TGTGCCATCAGTGAGCCGAGCCGAGGAAATTACACCTTC. Protein sequence: CAISEPSRGNYTF. The chain links TRBV10-3 to TRBJ1-2, with D unresolved. This CDR3 is built from 13 residues. Trimming shortened V by 2 bases and J by 11 bases, and 15 bases separated the two germline ends. Per germline, CDR1 ENHRY and CDR2 SYGVKD.

As DNA, the CDR3 is TGTGCCACCAGCAGAGGCCAGGGAATTGGAAACACCATATATTTT. Protein product: CATSRGQGIGNTIYF. The chain employs TRBV15 and TRBJ1-3, with D tentatively TRBD1 (5 bases). This CDR3 spans 15 amino acids. Germline V gene lookup returns CDR1 LNHNV and CDR2 YYDKDF (reference sequence). The V gene lost 1 base and the J gene lost 3 bases, with 10 bases spanning the gap.

The rearrangement links TRBV7-9 to TRBJ2-7; 8 bases fit TRBD1. The CDR3 covers 13 residues. CDR1 and CDR2 from the germline V gene are SEHNR and FQNEAQ (reference sequence). The trim removed 3 bases at V and 7 bases at J, leaving 5 bases unmatched. CDR3 sequence reads: CASSFGQGYEQYF. The DNA for the CDR3 is TGTGCCAGCAGCTTCGGACAGGGCTATGAGCAGTACTTC.